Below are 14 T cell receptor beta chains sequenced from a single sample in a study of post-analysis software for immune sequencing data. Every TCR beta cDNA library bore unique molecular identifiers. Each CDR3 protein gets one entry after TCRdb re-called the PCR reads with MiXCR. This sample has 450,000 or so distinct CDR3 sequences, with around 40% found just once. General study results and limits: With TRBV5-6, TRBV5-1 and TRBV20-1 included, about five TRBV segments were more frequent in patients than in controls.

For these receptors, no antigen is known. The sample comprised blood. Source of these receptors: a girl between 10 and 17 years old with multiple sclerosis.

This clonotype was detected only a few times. The CDR3 sequence: CASSLGGPTQETQYF. The CDR3 nucleotides are TGTGCCAGCAGCTTAGGGGGGCCAACGCAAGAGACCCAGTACTTC. The J gene is TRBJ2-5, the V gene TRBV7-3, with D tentatively TRBD1 or TRBD2 (6 bases each). Germline values: CDR1 SGHTA, CDR2 FQGTGA. CDR3 length equals 15 residues. Trimming took off 2 bases at V and 2 bases at J, with 12 bases between the two ends.

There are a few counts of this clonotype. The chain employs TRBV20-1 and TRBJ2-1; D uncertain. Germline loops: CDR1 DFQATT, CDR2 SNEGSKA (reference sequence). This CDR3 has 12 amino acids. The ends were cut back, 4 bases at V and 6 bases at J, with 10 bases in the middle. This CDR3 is CSAIARANEQFF. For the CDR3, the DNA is TGCAGTGCTATAGCTAGGGCCAATGAGCAGTTCTTC.

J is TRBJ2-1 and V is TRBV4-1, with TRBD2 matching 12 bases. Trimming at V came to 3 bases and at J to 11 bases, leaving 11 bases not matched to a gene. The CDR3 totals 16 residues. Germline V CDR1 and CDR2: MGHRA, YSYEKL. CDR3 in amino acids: CASSHYLAGGTPKQFF. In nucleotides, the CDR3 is TGCGCCAGCAGCCATTACCTAGCGGGAGGGACCCCTAAGCAGTTCTTC.

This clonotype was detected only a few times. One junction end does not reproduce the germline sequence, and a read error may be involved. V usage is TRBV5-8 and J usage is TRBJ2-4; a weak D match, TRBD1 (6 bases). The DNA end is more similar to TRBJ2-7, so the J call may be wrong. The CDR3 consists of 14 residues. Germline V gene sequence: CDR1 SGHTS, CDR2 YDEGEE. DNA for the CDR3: TGTGCCGGCAGCTTTCAGGGGAGCGTCGACGAGCAGTACTTC. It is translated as CAGSFQGSVDEQYF.

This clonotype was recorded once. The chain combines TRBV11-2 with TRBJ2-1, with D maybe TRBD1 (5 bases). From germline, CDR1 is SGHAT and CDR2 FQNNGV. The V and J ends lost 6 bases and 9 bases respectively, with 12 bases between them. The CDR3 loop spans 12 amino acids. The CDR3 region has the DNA TGTGCCAGCAGATCTCAGGGAATTGAGCAGTTCTTC. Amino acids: CASRSQGIEQFF.

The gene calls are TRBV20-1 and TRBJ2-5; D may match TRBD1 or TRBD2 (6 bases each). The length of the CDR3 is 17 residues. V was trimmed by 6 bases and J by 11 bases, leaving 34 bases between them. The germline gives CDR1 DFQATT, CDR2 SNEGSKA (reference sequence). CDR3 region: CSAPPRRGSGEKGEQYF. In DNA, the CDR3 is TGCAGTGCGCCCCCCCGCAGAGGTAGCGGAGAAAAGGGGGAGCAGTACTTC.

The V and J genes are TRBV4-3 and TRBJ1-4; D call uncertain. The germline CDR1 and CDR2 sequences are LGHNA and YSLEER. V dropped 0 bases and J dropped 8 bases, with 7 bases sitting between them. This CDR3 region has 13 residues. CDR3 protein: CASSQDRREKLFF. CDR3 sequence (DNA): TGCGCCAGCAGCCAAGACAGGCGGGAAAAACTGTTTTTT.

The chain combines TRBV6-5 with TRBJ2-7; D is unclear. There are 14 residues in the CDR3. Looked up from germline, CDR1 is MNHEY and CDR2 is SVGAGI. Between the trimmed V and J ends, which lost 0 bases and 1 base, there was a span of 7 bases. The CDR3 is CASSYSTHSYEQYF. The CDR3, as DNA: TGTGCCAGCAGTTACTCGACTCATTCCTACGAGCAGTACTTC.

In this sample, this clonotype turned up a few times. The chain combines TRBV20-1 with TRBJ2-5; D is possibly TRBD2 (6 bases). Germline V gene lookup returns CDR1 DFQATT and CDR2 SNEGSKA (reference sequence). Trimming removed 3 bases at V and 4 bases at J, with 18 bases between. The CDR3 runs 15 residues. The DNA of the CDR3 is TGCAGTGCTAGGAGGCCGGGGGTAATAGGAGAGACCCAGTACTTC. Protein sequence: CSARRPGVIGETQYF.

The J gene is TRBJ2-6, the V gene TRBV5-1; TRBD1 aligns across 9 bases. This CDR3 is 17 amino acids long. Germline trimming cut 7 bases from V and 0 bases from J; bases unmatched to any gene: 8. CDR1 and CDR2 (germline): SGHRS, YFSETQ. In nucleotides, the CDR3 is TGCGCCAGCGAAGGACAGGGGCAATACTCTGGGGCCAACGTCCTGACTTTC. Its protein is CASEGQGQYSGANVLTF.

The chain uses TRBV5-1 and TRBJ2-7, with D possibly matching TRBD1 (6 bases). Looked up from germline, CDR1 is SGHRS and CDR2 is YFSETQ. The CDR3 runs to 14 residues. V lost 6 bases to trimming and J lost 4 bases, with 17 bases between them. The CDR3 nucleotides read TGCGCCAGCACCCGAGACGGAACAGGGTACGAGCAGTACTTC. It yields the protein CASTRDGTGYEQYF.

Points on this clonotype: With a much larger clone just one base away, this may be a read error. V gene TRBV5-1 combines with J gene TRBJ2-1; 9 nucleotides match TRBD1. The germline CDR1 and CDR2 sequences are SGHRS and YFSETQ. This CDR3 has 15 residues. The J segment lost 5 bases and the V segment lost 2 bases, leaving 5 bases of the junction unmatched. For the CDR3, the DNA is TGCGCCAGCAGCTTTGGGACAGGGCCCCACAATGAGCAGTTCTTC. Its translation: CASSFGTGPHNEQFF.

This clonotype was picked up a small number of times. The CDR3 DNA follows: TGCGCCAGCAGCCAACATCGGGCGTCAGGGATTCAGGAAAAACTGTTTTTT. Protein product: CASSQHRASGIQEKLFF. The rearrangement links TRBV4-3 to TRBJ1-4; possibly TRBD1 for D (5 bases). The CDR3 totals 17 residues. The germline V gene encodes CDR1 LGHNA and CDR2 YSLEER. Trimming removed 2 bases at V and 8 bases at J, with 21 bases between.

Here the CDR3 DNA reads TGTGCCACCAGCACGGCGGACAGGGGGAGCACAGATACGCAGTATTTT. This gives the protein CATSTADRGSTDTQYF. The V call is TRBV24-1, the J call TRBJ2-3; 10 positions match TRBD1. This CDR3 is built from 16 residues. Germline trimming cut 7 bases from V and 0 bases from J; bases unmatched to any gene: 6. Germline V gives CDR1 KGHDR, CDR2 SFDVKD.